The 19 T cell receptor beta chains listed next were all sequenced from one sample in a study of cytomegalovirus exposure and HLA in healthy donors. PCR amplification relied on 60 Vbeta primers (plus 13 Jbeta primers). Method: immunoSEQ multiplex PCR; TCRdb's copy keeps in-frame clones and lacks some. The sample holds 200,000 to 250,000 clones, more than 75% seen once. Sequencing input: PBMCs. The receptors shown here come from a male donor in good health and CMV-seronegative.

In its sample, this clone was seen a few times. V usage is TRBV28 and J usage is TRBJ2-7, with 9 bases aligning to TRBD1. Germline CDR1 and CDR2: MDHEN and SYDVKM. The CDR3 spans 16 residues. With 5 bases clipped from V and 3 bases from J, the junction kept 11 bases outside the gene matches. The CDR3 DNA sequence: TGTGCCAGCAGTCTCATAGGGACAGGGAGGGTCTACGAGCAGTACTTC. Residues: CASSLIGTGRVYEQYF.

The J gene is TRBJ2-3, the V gene TRBV5-4, with D possibly TRBD1 on 6 matching bases. CDR1 is SGHNT and CDR2 is YYREEE in the germline V gene (reference sequence). This CDR3 comprises 13 residues. Trimming stripped 3 bases from V and 8 bases from J, with 13 bases between. The CDR3 spells CASSSTGSGTQYF. In DNA, the CDR3 is TGTGCCAGCAGCTCGACAGGAAGCGGTACGCAGTATTTT.

The chain employs TRBV9 and TRBJ2-5; TRBD2 aligns across 7 bases. The V gene's germline CDR1 is SGDLS and CDR2 YYNGEE. CDR3 length: 14 amino acids. The V segment lost 0 bases and the J segment 5 bases; nucleotides outside the gene matches: 4. Written as DNA, the CDR3 is TGTGCCAGCAGCGTAGGAGGGAGGGAGGAGACCCAGTACTTC. Its translation: CASSVGGREETQYF.

The V gene is TRBV15, the J gene TRBJ2-7; 10 bases match TRBD2. The CDR3 length is 15 residues. The V segment lost 3 bases and the J segment 6 bases; nucleotides outside the gene matches: 8. CDR1 is LNHNV, CDR2 YYDKDF, per germline (reference sequence). DNA of the CDR3: TGTGCCACCAGCAGCCCTAGCGGGAGTAGTAGCGAGCAGTACTTC. Translating gives CATSSPSGSSSEQYF.

The J gene is TRBJ2-5, the V gene TRBV7-8; 10 nucleotides match TRBD1. The J call may be faulty, since TRBJ2-7 better matches the DNA end. Germline CDR1 is SGHVS and CDR2 is FQNEAQ. CDR3 length: 14 residues. The CDR3 loop reads CASSSGTGDYEQYF. The DNA for the CDR3 is TGTGCCAGCAGCTCCGGGACAGGGGATTACGAGCAGTACTTC.

As regards this clone: At one boundary the junction diverges from the germline segment, which might be a read error. This chain connects TRBV11-2 to TRBJ1-1; tentatively, D is TRBD1 (6 bases). The CDR3 covers 13 residues. The germline V gene has CDR1 SGHAT and CDR2 FQNNGV. CDR3 sequence reads: CATSRDIWGEAFF. The CDR3 DNA reads as TGTGCCACCAGCAGGGACATCTGGGGTGAAGCTTTCTTT.

The rearrangement joins TRBV27 to TRBJ2-5; a weak D match, TRBD1 (6 bases). Germline V gene sequence: CDR1 MNHEY, CDR2 SMNVEV (reference sequence). This CDR3 has 15 residues. Trimming cost V 0 bases and J 7 bases, with 15 bases left between them. For the CDR3, the DNA is TGTGCCAGCAGTTTATCGGCAGGGGTCTCTGGGACCCAGTACTTC. This translates into CASSLSAGVSGTQYF.

The V and J genes are TRBV15 and TRBJ2-2; D unresolved. The CDR3 extends over 16 amino acids. Germline lookup yields CDR1 LNHNV and CDR2 YYDKDF (reference sequence). V was cut by 2 bases and J by 6 bases, with 16 bases left in between. DNA for the CDR3: TGTGCCACCAGCAGATATCCTGTCGTTCCCGCCGGGGAGCTGTTTTTT. Protein: CATSRYPVVPAGELFF.

This rearrangement joins TRBV2 to TRBJ1-1; D unclear. The V gene's germline CDR1 is SNHLY and CDR2 FYNNEI. The CDR3 covers 13 residues. With 2 bases removed from V and 11 bases from J, the gap between germline ends came to 15 bases. CDR3: CASSESRSGYAFF. The CDR3 DNA reads as TGTGCCAGCAGTGAATCCCGCTCCGGGTATGCTTTCTTT.

The chain combines TRBV13 with TRBJ2-5; D possibly corresponds to TRBD2 (7 bases). The V gene lost 4 bases and the J gene lost 9 bases, with 21 bases spanning the gap. Germline CDR1 and CDR2: PRHDT and FYEKMQ (reference sequence). The CDR3 loop spans 15 amino acids. CDR3 bases: TGTGCCAGCAGCTATAGCAACCAGCGGCGGGGGCCCCAGTACTTC. It yields the protein CASSYSNQRRGPQYF.

CDR3 sequence (DNA): TGTGCCAGCACCCGGAGTGTAGGGGTTAGCGAGCAGTACTTC. Translated, it gives CASTRSVGVSEQYF. The J gene is TRBJ2-7, the V gene TRBV6-5; the D gene is possibly TRBD1 (5 bases). The CDR3 length is 14 residues. Trimming took off 7 bases at V and 6 bases at J, with 19 bases between the two ends. The germline gives CDR1 MNHEY, CDR2 SVGAGI.

The chain has TRBV5-4 and TRBJ1-2; the D is unclear. Germline CDR1 and CDR2: SGHNT and YYREEE (reference sequence). V was pared by 2 bases and J by 7 bases, with 12 bases between. The CDR3 is 13 amino acids. In DNA form, the CDR3 reads TGTGCCAGCAGCTTACGGGAGGTGGCTGGCTACACCTTC. Encoded protein: CASSLREVAGYTF.

The chain couples TRBV19 to TRBJ2-7, with 7 bases that match TRBD1. Germline V CDR1 and CDR2: LNHDA, SQIVND (reference sequence). V dropped 3 bases and J dropped 2; count of bases not matched to a gene: 7. There are 15 residues in the CDR3. CDR3 nucleotide sequence: TGTGCCAGTAGTATGACGGGACAGTTTACCTACGAGCAGTACTTC. It encodes CASSMTGQFTYEQYF.

The chain employs TRBV18 and TRBJ2-5, with TRBD1 identical over 7 bases. This CDR3 is built from 14 residues. Trimming cost V 2 bases and J 1 base; bases outside gene matches: 1. CDR1 KGHSH and CDR2 LQKENI come from the germline V gene. DNA of the CDR3: TGTGCCAGCTCACCAAGGGGGCTCCAAGAGACCCAGTACTTC. It yields the protein CASSPRGLQETQYF. Complete variable domain (other parts from reference TRBV18 and TRBJ2-5): NAGVMQNPRHLVRRRGQEARLRCSPMKGHSHVYWYRQLPEEGLKFMVYLQKENIIDESGMPKERFSAEFPKEGPSILRIQQVVRGDSAAYFCASSPRGLQETQYFGPGTRLLVL.

The chain has TRBV29-1 and TRBJ2-7; 11 bases align to TRBD2. The ends lost 6 bases at V and 1 base at J; junction bases unmatched: 5. Germline V gives CDR1 SQVTM, CDR2 ANQGSEA. This CDR3 contains 14 residues. The CDR3 DNA follows: TGCAGCGTCTTCGGGACTAGCGGTTCCTACGAGCAGTACTTC. Encoded protein: CSVFGTSGSYEQYF.

The gene calls are TRBV27 and TRBJ2-6; D is uncertain. V lost 3 bases and J lost 0, with 6 bases in between. Germline V lookup: CDR1 MNHEY, CDR2 SMNVEV (reference sequence). This CDR3 is built from 15 residues. The CDR3 DNA reads as TGTGCCAGCAGTTTGAGCACCTCTGGGGCCAACGTCCTGACTTTC. Its protein is CASSLSTSGANVLTF.

The count of this clone is one. This chain links TRBV14 with TRBJ1-2; 7 bases are a match to TRBD1. Germline CDR1 reads SGHDN; CDR2 reads FVKESK. V shed 1 base and J 9 bases; nucleotides not matched to a gene: 8. This CDR3 has 14 residues. The CDR3: CASSQAGTVGSYTF. Written as DNA, the CDR3 is TGTGCCAGCAGCCAAGCCGGGACAGTGGGGAGCTACACCTTC.

The J gene is TRBJ2-5, the V gene TRBV29-1; D gene ambiguous. Trimming took off 8 bases at V and 4 bases at J, with 14 bases between the two ends. Germline values: CDR1 SQVTM, CDR2 ANQGSEA. The CDR3 has 12 residues. As DNA, the CDR3 is TGCAGCACTGAGGCCCAGCGAGAGACCCAGTACTTC. This codes for CSTEAQRETQYF.

The chain couples TRBV25-1 to TRBJ2-5; 7 bases match TRBD1. J gave up 3 bases and V 6 bases, and 7 bases lay outside the gene matches. CDR3 size: 14 residues. From germline, CDR1 is MGHDK and CDR2 SYGVNS. As DNA, the CDR3 is TGTGCCAGCAGGGGGGCCGGGACAGAAGAGACCCAGTACTTC. This gives the protein CASRGAGTEETQYF.